This TCR beta chain was identified during a study of blood T cell repertoires in COVID-19. For the study at large: Some COVID-19 samples were acute and others convalescent; all came from the United States, Italy and Spain.

In the authors' workflow: Amplifying reference gene primers gave estimates of nucleated cell counts. TCRdb's table, derived via immunoSEQ multiplex PCR, lists solely in-frame clones and lacks some. V and J calls plus clone size are reproduced from that table; the DNA served to infer D and trimming. The sample contains around 250,000 clones, roughly 86% of which appear only once. The sequenced sample consisted of peripheral blood. This receptor was taken from a man aged 80 or over with acute or convalescent COVID-19.

Here the CDR3 DNA reads TGTGCCAGCAGCCTCCGGGGTTCCTACAATGAGCAGTTCTTC. As protein: CASSLRGSYNEQFF. The chain has TRBV6-6 and TRBJ2-1, with D perhaps TRBD2 (5 bases). Germline V lookup: CDR1 MNHNY, CDR2 SVGAGI (reference sequence). This CDR3 is built from 14 residues. The V gene lost 6 bases and the J gene lost 1 base, with 10 bases spanning the gap.